This TCR beta chain was obtained from a study of technical replicates of blood from several donors. The CDR3 runs 14 residues. Germline V CDR1 and CDR2: SGHTA, FQGTGA. The germline V and J ends were trimmed by 4 bases and 7 bases, with 14 bases remaining between them. Profiling relied on immunoSEQ multiplex PCR, and the TCRdb table lists in-frame clones only, not all of them. The sample includes 65,000 to 85,000 clones, 90% to 95% seen only once; the top ten take more than 0.3%. The TCR originated in a human donor in good health. Material for sequencing was T cells isolated from PBMCs. The V and J genes are TRBV7-3 and TRBJ2-1, with D possibly TRBD1 on 6 matching bases. The CDR3 is CASSYTTGSNEQFF. The CDR3 coding sequence is TGTGCCAGCAGCTACACTACAGGGAGTAATGAGCAGTTCTTC.